What follows is one T cell receptor (beta chain) and its context. Its antigen is undetermined. These data originate in a study of CD8 T cells in Susac syndrome. Study conclusions and caveats: As acknowledged by the study, its TCR sequencing and HLA analysis included a relatively small number of individuals.

The authors reverse transcribed about 0.45 to 1 ug RNA with random hexamers. It was immunoSEQ multiplex PCR that amplified TCR beta CDR3 across 54 Vbeta and 13 Jbeta. TCRdb reprocessed the immunoSEQ multiplex PCR reads with MiXCR, giving one entry per CDR3 protein. The table lists about 290,000 distinct CDR3 sequences, 70% to 90% of them singletons. Each multiple sclerosis control was a treatment-naive patient with relapsing-remitting disease that was either stable or active. The authors negatively isolated CD8+ and CD4+ T cells and FACS-enriched TEMRA cells. V dropped 1 base and J dropped 11; count of bases not matched to a gene: 15. The CDR3 extends over 16 amino acids. Looked up from germline, CDR1 is DFQATT and CDR2 is SNEGSKA (reference sequence).

The specimen sequenced was CD8+ T cells from PBMCs. The sequence was obtained from a human donor with multiple sclerosis. This chain joins TRBV20-1 and TRBJ2-3; 10 bases fit TRBD1. CDR3 region: CSARARTGGLEREQYF. The CDR3 region has the DNA TGCAGTGCTAGAGCGCGGACAGGGGGTTTGGAAAGAGAGCAGTATTTT.